A selection of T cell receptor beta chains follows, all from one sample in a study of blood T cell repertoires in COVID-19. Using immunoSEQ multiplex PCR, the repertoire was profiled, and TCRdb retains in-frame clones only, with some absent. The sample comprises 150,000 to 180,000 clones, about 90% of which are singletons, and less than 0.6% rests with the top ten. What was sequenced was peripheral blood. The receptors come from a man in his forties or fifties with acute or convalescent COVID-19. CDR3s include the opening cysteine and the closing phenylalanine or tryptophan. Each record gives: J gene, clone size, D gene, V gene, CDR3 DNA, CDR3 protein. D genes are given only for firm matches. A clone size is listed for some rows: how often the clone was seen (once, few, many), or a class if it is expanded.

>TRBJ2-2|-|TRBD1|TRBV11-3
TGTGCCAGCAGCCCTGAGGGGGCGGGACAGGGGGACCACACCGGGGAGCTGTTTTTT
CASSPEGAGQGDHTGELFF
>TRBJ2-3|-|TRBD2|TRBV19
TGTGCCAGTAGCAGCGGACTAGCGGGGTTCACAGATACGCAGTATTTT
CASSSGLAGFTDTQYF
>TRBJ1-2|-|-|TRBV4-2
TGTGCCAGCAGCTACGGGGGCTATGGCTACACCTTC
CASSYGGYGYTF
>TRBJ1-2|-|TRBD1|TRBV6-6
TGTGCCAGCAGTGTAGGGGGCGACTATGGCTACACCTTC
CASSVGGDYGYTF
>TRBJ1-2|-|-|TRBV9
TGTGCCAGCGAGACTAACTATGGCTACACCTTC
CASETNYGYTF
>TRBJ2-7|-|-|TRBV7-9
TGTGCCAGCAGCTTGGGGGACATCCCCTCCTACGAGCAGTACTTC
CASSLGDIPSYEQYF
>TRBJ1-2|-|TRBD1|TRBV5-4
TGTGCCAGCAGCTTGGCAGGTGGACAGGGGGCTGACTATGGCTACACCTTC
CASSLAGGQGADYGYTF
>TRBJ1-4|-|-|TRBV11-2
TGTGCCAGCAGCCACTATAATGAAAAACTGTTTTTT
CASSHYNEKLFF
>TRBJ1-1|few|TRBD1|TRBV7-3
TGTGCCAGCAGCTCACAGGGGCGGACTGAAGCTTTCTTT
CASSSQGRTEAFF
>TRBJ2-5|-|-|TRBV2
TGTGCCAGCAGTGAATTAACCGTTAGGGGCGTCTCAGACTTC
CASSELTVRGVSDF
>TRBJ2-1|-|-|TRBV29-1
TGCAGCGGTACTAGGAGCTCCTACAATGAGCAGTTCTTC
CSGTRSSYNEQFF
>TRBJ2-2|-|-|TRBV6-2/TRBV6-3
TGTGCCAGCAGTTACTTCGGGTTAGCGGAGAACACCGGGGAGCTGTTTTTT
CASSYFGLAENTGELFF
>TRBJ2-7|-|TRBD1|TRBV28
TGTGCCAGCAGTTTTTTCGGCAGGGGGACCTACGAGCAGTACTTC
CASSFFGRGTYEQYF
>TRBJ1-2|-|-|TRBV7-2
TGTGCCAGCAGCTTAGGGGGGGTTGGCTACACCTTC
CASSLGGVGYTF
>TRBJ1-5|-|-|TRBV11-2
TGTGCCAGCAGTCGGACAGCCCACAATCAGCCCCAGCATTTT
CASSRTAHNQPQHF
>TRBJ2-1|-|-|TRBV2
TGTGCCAGCAGTCCCAGCCGGGACTGGAACTACAATGAGCAGTTCTTC
CASSPSRDWNYNEQFF
>TRBJ2-1|-|-|TRBV7-8
TGTGCCAGCAGCCTAAACCAAGGGGCTGACAATGAGCAGTTCTTC
CASSLNQGADNEQFF
>TRBJ2-3|-|-|TRBV7-2
TGTGCCAGCAGCCTTAGAGATACGCAGTATTTT
CASSLRDTQYF
>TRBJ2-1|-|TRBD2|TRBV27
TGTGCCACCATGGGGACTAGCGGGATGAATGAGCAGTTCTTC
CATMGTSGMNEQFF
>TRBJ2-2|-|TRBD2|TRBV19
TGTGCCAGTAGTGTCAGCGGGGGGGCCGAGGAGCTGTTTTTT
CASSVSGGAEELFF
>TRBJ1-2|once|TRBD1|TRBV28
TGTGCCAGCAGCCGACAGAGGACAGGGGATGGCTACACCTTC
CASSRQRTGDGYTF
>TRBJ2-1|-|TRBD2|TRBV10-3
TGTGCCATCAGCCATCCTAGCGGGAGGGACTACAATGAGCAGTTCTTC
CAISHPSGRDYNEQFF
>TRBJ2-7|-|TRBD1|TRBV20-1
TGCAGTGCTAGTGATGCCCGGGACAGGGTCTACGAGCAGTACTTC
CSASDARDRVYEQYF
>TRBJ1-6|-|-|TRBV7-2
TGTGCCAGCAGCTTACTAGAATTGGTACAAGGGGCCTGGTCACCCCTCCACTTT
CASSLLELVQGAWSPLHF
>TRBJ2-7|-|-|TRBV29-1
TGCAGCGTTGTCAGGGGTCACGAGCAGTACTTC
CSVVRGHEQYF
>TRBJ1-1|-|TRBD1|TRBV10-1
TGCGCCAGCGCGGGACAGGTGAACACTGAAGCTTTCTTT
CASAGQVNTEAFF
>TRBJ1-3|-|TRBD1|TRBV5-5
TGTGCCAGCAGCACCGGGACAGGGCTAGCACTGGCTGGAAACACCATATATTTT
CASSTGTGLALAGNTIYF
>TRBJ1-6|-|-|TRBV19
TGTGCCAGTACGATCCTGGGGAGCCCCAATTCACCCCTCCACTTT
CASTILGSPNSPLHF
>TRBJ1-1|once|-|TRBV5-1
TGCGCCAGCAGCTTGCAACTTGGGGCCATGAACACTGAAGCTTTCTTT
CASSLQLGAMNTEAFF
>TRBJ1-2|few|-|TRBV6-1
TGTGCCAGCAGTGAAGGGCAGGGTAGATACTATGGCTACACCTTC
CASSEGQGRYYGYTF
>TRBJ2-1|-|TRBD2|TRBV5-1
TGCGCCAGCAGCCCAACTCCGTCTAGCGGGAGGAATGAGCAGTTCTTC
CASSPTPSSGRNEQFF
>TRBJ1-3|-|TRBD1|TRBV4-3
TGCGCCAGCAGCCAATACCGGGACAGGAGCTCTGGAAACACCATATATTTT
CASSQYRDRSSGNTIYF
>TRBJ2-5|-|-|TRBV4-1
TGCGCCAGCAGCCAAGATCCCCAGGGCGAGGAGACCCAGTACTTC
CASSQDPQGEETQYF
>TRBJ1-2|once|-|TRBV10-3
TGTGCCATCAGTGCGGGGGGCCCCTATGGCTACACCTTC
CAISAGGPYGYTF
>TRBJ2-7|-|TRBD2|TRBV6-6
TGTGCCAGCAGTTACTCCGCTAGCGGGAGTGTTAGCGAGCAGTACTTC
CASSYSASGSVSEQYF
>TRBJ2-6|-|-|TRBV19
TGTGCCAGTAGCCTCAGTGACTCTGGGGCCAACGTCCTGACTTTC
CASSLSDSGANVLTF
>TRBJ2-7|-|-|TRBV18
TGTGCCAGCTCCGTGGGAGGCGGCGAGCAGTACTTC
CASSVGGGEQYF
>TRBJ1-2|-|-|TRBV19
TGTGCCAGTAGTATAGACCCCAGGGGTTATGGCTACACCTTC
CASSIDPRGYGYTF
>TRBJ1-5|-|-|TRBV6-2/TRBV6-3
TGTGCCAGCAGCCCGGCCGCAGGGGCCAGCAATCAGCCCCAGCATTTT
CASSPAAGASNQPQHF
>TRBJ1-2|-|TRBD1|TRBV10-3
TGTGCCATCAGTGGAATTGGACAGGGGAATGGCTACACCTTC
CAISGIGQGNGYTF
>TRBJ1-2|once|-|TRBV29-1
TGCAGCACCCCGGCAGGTGTCTATGGCTACACCTTC
CSTPAGVYGYTF
>TRBJ2-3|once|-|TRBV9
TGTGCCAGCAGCGTAGCGGCGGGGGCAGTAGATACGCAGTATTTT
CASSVAAGAVDTQYF
>TRBJ1-2|-|-|TRBV27
TGTGCCAGCAGTTTTTCAGGGCTGCTCCCTAACTATGGCTACACCTTC
CASSFSGLLPNYGYTF
>TRBJ2-1|-|-|TRBV24-1
TGTGCCACCAGTGATTCTTTCCAGGGCCCTAGCTCCTACAATGAGCAGTTCTTC
CATSDSFQGPSSYNEQFF
>TRBJ1-3|-|-|TRBV15
TGTGCCACCAGCAGAGGGCAGGCCTCTGGAAACACCATATATTTT
CATSRGQASGNTIYF
>TRBJ1-2|-|TRBD1|TRBV3-1/TRBV3-2
TGTGCCAGCAGATCGACAGGGGCGGACTATGGCTACACCTTC
CASRSTGADYGYTF
>TRBJ2-3|-|-|TRBV11-3
TGTGCCAGCAGCTCACAAAGCGGGAGCACAGATACGCAGTATTTT
CASSSQSGSTDTQYF
>TRBJ2-3|-|-|TRBV11-3
TGTGCCAGCAGCAGAAGGGGCTCCCTTTCCGGCACAGATACGCAGTATTTT
CASSRRGSLSGTDTQYF
>TRBJ2-2|few|-|TRBV2
TGTGCCAGCAGACAGACGAACACCGGGGAGCTGTTTTTT
CASRQTNTGELFF
>TRBJ1-2|-|TRBD1|TRBV28
TGTGCCAGCAGCTCCCTTGGGACAGGGTTTTTTGGTGGCTACACCTTC
CASSSLGTGFFGGYTF
>TRBJ2-3|-|-|TRBV11-2
TGTGCCAGCAGCTTAGACTGGGGGGGCACAGATACGCAGTATTTT
CASSLDWGGTDTQYF
>TRBJ1-1|-|-|TRBV9
TGTGCCAGCAGTACCTTGGGCAGCATGAACACTGAAGCTTTCTTT
CASSTLGSMNTEAFF
>TRBJ2-5|-|TRBD1|TRBV27
TGTGCCAGCAGTTCCCAACCGACAGGGACCCGGGACCAGTACTTC
CASSSQPTGTRDQYF
>TRBJ2-7|few|-|TRBV12-5
TGTGCTAGTGGTTCAACCCGGTCTGACAGGTCCTACGAGCAGTACTTC
CASGSTRSDRSYEQYF
>TRBJ1-1|-|-|TRBV4-1
TGCGCCAGCAGCCCCGTGACCGGGTTAGTCGCTGAAGCTTTCTTT
CASSPVTGLVAEAFF
>TRBJ1-2|-|TRBD1|TRBV25-1
TGTGCCAGCAGCTGGACAGGGCTGGATGGCTACACCTTC
CASSWTGLDGYTF
>TRBJ1-2|-|-|TRBV1
TGCACCAGCAGCCAAGCACAGGGTTTTAACTATGGCTACACCTTC
CTSSQAQGFNYGYTF
>TRBJ2-5|-|-|TRBV5-1
TGCGCCAGCAGCTTGGGTCAGGGCTTCCAAGAGACCCAGTACTTC
CASSLGQGFQETQYF